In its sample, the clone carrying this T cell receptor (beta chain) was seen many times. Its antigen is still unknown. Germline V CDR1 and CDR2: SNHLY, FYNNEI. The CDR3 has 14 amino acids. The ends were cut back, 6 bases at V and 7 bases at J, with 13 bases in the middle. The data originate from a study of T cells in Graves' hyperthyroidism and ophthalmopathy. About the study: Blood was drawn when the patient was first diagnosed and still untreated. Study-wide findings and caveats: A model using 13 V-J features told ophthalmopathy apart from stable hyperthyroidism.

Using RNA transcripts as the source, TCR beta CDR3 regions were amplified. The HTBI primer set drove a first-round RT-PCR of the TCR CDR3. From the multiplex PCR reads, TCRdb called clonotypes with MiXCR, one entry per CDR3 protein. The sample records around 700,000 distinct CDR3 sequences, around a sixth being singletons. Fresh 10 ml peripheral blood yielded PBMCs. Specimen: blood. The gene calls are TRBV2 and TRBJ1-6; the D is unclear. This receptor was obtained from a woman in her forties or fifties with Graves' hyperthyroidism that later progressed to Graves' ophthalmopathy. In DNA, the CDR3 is TGTGCCAGCAGAGGACTGAGATCGAATTCACCCCTCCACTTT. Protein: CASRGLRSNSPLHF.